These 10 T cell receptor beta chains share one sample of origin, sequenced in a study of blood T cell repertoires in COVID-19. Repertoires were generated with immunoSEQ multiplex PCR, while TCRdb's copy carries only in-frame clones and drops some. The table lists approximately 500,000 clones, 85% to 90% of them singletons. The sequencing input was peripheral blood. These receptors came from a woman aged 50 to 65 with COVID-19, enrolled during active disease.

The V and J genes are TRBV28 and TRBJ2-1, with 8 bases that match TRBD2. The CDR3 consists of 14 residues. Germline V gene sequence: CDR1 MDHEN, CDR2 SYDVKM. Trimming removed 10 bases from V and 3 bases from J; junction bases left unmatched: 8. The CDR3 region is CATRGGGYYNEQFF. The CDR3 bases are TGTGCCACCCGGGGGGGCGGCTACTACAATGAGCAGTTCTTC.

J is TRBJ1-1 and V is TRBV28, with 7 bases lining up with TRBD1. In germline, CDR1 is MDHEN, CDR2 SYDVKM. Trimming took 6 bases from V and 11 from J; bases not matched to a gene: 9. This CDR3 spans 12 amino acids. In nucleotides, the CDR3 is TGTGCCAGCAGCCCTGCCGACAGGGATGCTTTCTTT. Protein: CASSPADRDAFF.

The chain is built from TRBV5-5 and TRBJ1-1; D possibly corresponds to TRBD1 (5 bases). The V gene lost 0 bases and the J gene lost 7 bases, with 10 bases spanning the gap. The CDR3 covers 13 residues. Looked up from germline, CDR1 is SGHKS and CDR2 is YYEKEE (reference sequence). The CDR3 region has the DNA TGTGCCAGCAGCTTGGCCCAGGGCCGTGAAGCTTTCTTT. Amino acids: CASSLAQGREAFF.

This rearrangement joins TRBV5-4 to TRBJ1-2, with TRBD1 identical over 8 bases. V dropped 3 bases and J dropped 7; count of bases not matched to a gene: 20. The CDR3 runs to 18 residues. CDR1 and CDR2 from the germline V gene are SGHNT and YYREEE (reference sequence). The CDR3 DNA reads as TGTGCCAGCAGCTCCAAGCCGGGGCGGACAGGGCAAGCTGGTGGCTACACCTTC. Its translation is CASSSKPGRTGQAGGYTF. The full variable domain, rest sourced from reference TRBV5-4 and TRBJ1-2, is ETGVTQSPTHLIKTRGQQVTLRCSSQSGHNTVSWYQQALGQGPQFIFQYYREEENGRGNFPPRFSGLQFPNYSSELNVNALELDDSALYLCASSSKPGRTGQAGGYTFGSGTRLTVV.

In this sample, this clone turned up once. The chain is built from TRBV7-9 and TRBJ1-1; no firm D call. Germline values: CDR1 SEHNR, CDR2 FQNEAQ (reference sequence). The CDR3 totals 12 residues. V gave up 5 bases and J gave up 6 bases, with 10 bases separating them. The CDR3 sequence: CASSGGSAEAFF. DNA for the CDR3: TGTGCCAGCAGCGGCGGAAGCGCTGAAGCTTTCTTT.

A single count supports this clone. Here the CDR3 DNA reads TGCGCCAGCAGCTTGGGCACAGGTAGCAATCAGCCCCAGCATTTT. It is translated as CASSLGTGSNQPQHF. The V gene is TRBV5-1, the J gene TRBJ1-5; D is perhaps TRBD1 (5 bases). V was cut by 0 bases and J by 0 bases, with 7 bases left in between. The CDR3 extends over 15 amino acids. Germline V gene sequence: CDR1 SGHRS, CDR2 YFSETQ.

This sequence joins TRBV30 and TRBJ2-3; 12 nucleotides line up with TRBD2. The germline V gene has CDR1 GTSNPN and CDR2 SVGIG (reference sequence). The CDR3 spans 20 residues. V lost 2 bases and J lost 1; bases outside the gene matches: 16. Written as DNA, the CDR3 is TGTGCCTGGAGTACGCCTTGGGCTAGCGGGGGGGCCGTTGGCACAGATACGCAGTATTTT. Translating it yields CAWSTPWASGGAVGTDTQYF.

The CDR3 region is CASSYGQGGNIQYF. The CDR3 DNA sequence: TGTGCCAGCAGTTACGGGCAGGGAGGGAACATTCAGTACTTC. The chain links TRBV6-5 to TRBJ2-4, with 7 nucleotides matching TRBD2. The V segment lost 2 bases and the J segment 7 bases; nucleotides outside the gene matches: 5. Germline CDR1 MNHEY, CDR2 SVGAGI. The CDR3 spans 14 residues.

V gene TRBV29-1 combines with J gene TRBJ2-2, with 12 bases matching TRBD1. The CDR3 has 14 amino acids. Germline V lookup: CDR1 SQVTM, CDR2 ANQGSEA. Trimming removed 7 bases from V and 3 bases from J; junction bases left unmatched: 3. The CDR3 region has the DNA TGCAGCGCCGGGACAGGGGGCTACACCGGGGAGCTGTTTTTT. Translated, it gives CSAGTGGYTGELFF.

The CDR3 DNA follows: TGCGCCAGCAGCTTGTTCCTGTCTACAGGGAGTTCTGGGGCCAACGTCCTGACTTTC. This encodes CASSLFLSTGSSGANVLTF. The gene calls are TRBV5-1 and TRBJ2-6; possibly TRBD1 for D (6 bases). The V and J ends lost 1 base and 1 base respectively, with 18 bases between them. CDR1 SGHRS and CDR2 YFSETQ come from the germline V gene. The CDR3 is 19 residues long. Full variable domain (remainder filled in from reference TRBV5-1 and TRBJ2-6): KAGVTQTPRYLIKTRGQQVTLSCSPISGHRSVSWYQQTPGQGLQFLFEYFSETQRNKGNFPGRFSGRQFSNSRSEMNVSTLELGDSALYLCASSLFLSTGSSGANVLTFGAGSRLTVL.